One sample yielded the 29 T cell receptor beta chains listed below, sequenced in a study of blood T cell repertoires in COVID-19. The repertoire was sequenced with immunoSEQ multiplex PCR; TCRdb's copy has only in-frame clones and lacks some. The table lists tens of thousands of clones, approximately 79% of them singletons. What was sequenced was peripheral blood. These TCRs come from a man aged 65 to 85 with COVID-19, enrolled during active disease.

This chain uses TRBV11-2 with TRBJ2-7; 10 positions match TRBD2. Germline V CDR1 and CDR2: SGHAT, FQNNGV. CDR3 length: 14 amino acids. Trimming removed 3 bases from V and 3 bases from J; junction bases left unmatched: 2. CDR3 in DNA: TGTGCCAGCAGCTTTACTAGCGGGGACTACGAGCAGTACTTC. It translates to CASSFTSGDYEQYF.

The V gene is TRBV7-2, the J gene TRBJ2-1, with 12 bases fitting TRBD2. CDR3 length: 15 amino acids. The ends lost 5 bases at V and 10 bases at J; junction bases unmatched: 9. Per the germline V gene, CDR1 is SGHTA and CDR2 is FQGNSA. As DNA, the CDR3 is TGTGCCAGCAGCAAACTGACTAGCGGGAGAGAGGAGCAGTTCTTC. Its translation is CASSKLTSGREEQFF.

In its sample, this clone was seen many times. The J gene is TRBJ2-1, the V gene TRBV27; 14 nucleotides match TRBD2. The CDR3 sequence is 19 residues long. The germline V gene has CDR1 MNHEY and CDR2 SMNVEV (reference sequence). Trimming cost V 1 base and J 8 bases; bases outside gene matches: 13. Written as DNA, the CDR3 is TGTGCCAGCAGTTTATACCGACTAGCGGGAGGGCCTTCGTACGATGAGCAGTTCTTC. Translated: CASSLYRLAGGPSYDEQFF.

The rearrangement uses TRBV11-2 and TRBJ2-1, with 7 bases identical to TRBD2. CDR1 SGHAT and CDR2 FQNNGV come from the germline V gene. V was pared by 2 bases and J by 0 bases, with 10 bases of the junction left unmatched. The CDR3 runs to 18 residues. The CDR3 bases are TGTGCCAGCAGCTTATTTCGTTCTAGCGGAAGCTCCTACAATGAGCAGTTCTTC. This sequence encodes CASSLFRSSGSSYNEQFF.

There are a few counts of this clone. The CDR3 DNA sequence: TGCGCCAGCAGCTTGGGACAGGGGGCTTCCACCGGGGAGCTGTTTTTT. Protein: CASSLGQGASTGELFF. The gene calls are TRBV5-1 and TRBJ2-2; TRBD1 agrees at 10 bases. Germline loops: CDR1 SGHRS, CDR2 YFSETQ. The CDR3 sequence is 16 residues long. V gave up 0 bases and J gave up 4 bases; unmatched junction bases: 3.

The chain recombines TRBV19 with TRBJ2-5, with D maybe TRBD2 (7 bases). With 3 bases removed from V and 0 bases from J, the gap between germline ends came to 17 bases. This CDR3 spans 17 amino acids. Germline CDR1 reads LNHDA; CDR2 reads SQIVND (reference sequence). In DNA, the CDR3 is TGTGCCAGTAGTATTAGGGGGAGGCTAGCGGACCAAGAGACCCAGTACTTC. It translates to CASSIRGRLADQETQYF.

V and J are TRBV18 and TRBJ2-7, with TRBD1 matching 7 bases. This CDR3 is 16 amino acids long. Losses at the gene ends were 1 base for V and 0 bases for J; bases not matched to a gene: 6. Germline CDR1 KGHSH, CDR2 LQKENI. The CDR3 reads CASSPLGQRSSYEQYF. CDR3 nucleotides: TGTGCCAGCTCACCACTGGGACAGAGGAGCTCCTACGAGCAGTACTTC.

This sequence joins TRBV4-3 and TRBJ2-6; a possible D gene is TRBD1 (5 bases). The CDR3 totals 19 residues. CDR1 is LGHNA, CDR2 YSLEER, per germline. V lost 0 bases to trimming and J lost 8 bases, with 23 bases between them. CDR3 sequence reads: CASSQDRAGRIIYTNVLTF. The CDR3, as DNA: TGCGCCAGCAGCCAAGACAGGGCCGGACGTATCATTTATACCAACGTCCTGACTTTC.

CDR3 nucleotide sequence: TGCAGCGTTGTTAAATTAGGGGTTCCCTACGAGCAGTACTTC. This encodes CSVVKLGVPYEQYF. This chain connects TRBV29-1 to TRBJ2-7; D possibly corresponds to TRBD1 (5 bases). The germline V gene encodes CDR1 SQVTM and CDR2 ANQGSEA. The CDR3 extends over 14 amino acids. V shed 4 bases and J shed 2 bases, with 15 bases lying between them.

The sample holds a few counts of this clone. The chain uses TRBV19 and TRBJ2-4; a possible D gene is TRBD1 (6 bases). This CDR3 has 13 residues. CDR1 LNHDA and CDR2 SQIVND come from the germline V gene (reference sequence). V lost 6 bases and J 12 bases, leaving 18 bases between the germline ends. The CDR3 coding sequence is TGTGCCAGTAGCAAATCGGAACAGGGAAATCAGTACTTC. It translates to CASSKSEQGNQYF.

V and J are TRBV6-2 or TRBV6-3 and TRBJ1-2; 7 positions agree with TRBD1. Trimming removed 5 bases from V and 2 bases from J; junction bases left unmatched: 5. This CDR3 has 14 residues. Germline CDR1 MNHEY, CDR2 SVGEGT. The CDR3 sequence: CASSPGTANYGYTF. As DNA, the CDR3 is TGTGCCAGCAGTCCCGGGACAGCGAACTATGGCTACACCTTC.

V gene TRBV7-8 combines with J gene TRBJ2-7; 8 bases are a match to TRBD2. Germline lookup yields CDR1 SGHVS and CDR2 FQNEAQ. The length of the CDR3 is 14 residues. Trimming cost V 1 base and J 5 bases; bases outside gene matches: 4. The CDR3 protein is CASSLEGTRDEQYF. CDR3 DNA: TGTGCCAGCAGCTTAGAGGGGACTAGGGACGAGCAGTACTTC.

The rearrangement links TRBV28 to TRBJ2-7; TRBD2 matches 16 bases. Trimming cost V 3 bases and J 0 bases; bases outside gene matches: 8. Germline CDR1 reads MDHEN; CDR2 reads SYDVKM. The CDR3 loop spans 19 amino acids. The CDR3 spells CASSFPGGLAGGHSYEQYF. Written as DNA, the CDR3 is TGTGCCAGCAGTTTCCCTGGGGGACTAGCGGGAGGGCACTCCTACGAGCAGTACTTC.

CDR3: CAISLAQGAGTDTQYF. The CDR3 region has the DNA TGTGCCATCAGCTTGGCACAGGGGGCAGGGACAGATACGCAGTATTTT. The chain joins TRBV10-3 to TRBJ2-3; the match to TRBD1 covers 9 bases. V was clipped by 6 bases and J by 3 bases; unmatched bases: 10. This CDR3 is 16 amino acids long. Germline V lookup: CDR1 ENHRY, CDR2 SYGVKD.

The chain has TRBV2 and TRBJ1-5, with TRBD1 matching 8 bases. The germline V gene has CDR1 SNHLY and CDR2 FYNNEI. The CDR3 has 14 residues. Trimming cost V 4 bases and J 4 bases; bases outside gene matches: 3. The CDR3 loop is CASSGTGFNQPQHF. CDR3 coding DNA: TGTGCCAGCAGTGGGACAGGGTTTAATCAGCCCCAGCATTTT.

This rearrangement joins TRBV7-9 to TRBJ2-7, with D hard to call. V dropped 4 bases and J dropped 3 bases, with 22 bases sitting between them. The CDR3 has 17 residues. CDR1 SEHNR and CDR2 FQNEAQ come from the germline V gene (reference sequence). The CDR3 region is CASSSRRILQANYEQYF. CDR3 DNA: TGTGCCAGCAGCTCCCGCCGGATACTACAAGCAAACTACGAGCAGTACTTC.

Only a few counts were recorded for this clone. The chain has TRBV27 and TRBJ2-7; 8 nucleotides agree with TRBD2. The germline CDR1 and CDR2 sequences are MNHEY and SMNVEV (reference sequence). This CDR3 is built from 13 residues. V lost 8 bases to trimming and J lost 6 bases; unmatched junction nucleotides: 9. The CDR3 here is CASGTRLQSEQYF. The CDR3 nucleotides are TGTGCCAGCGGGACTAGGCTACAAAGCGAGCAGTACTTC.

V is TRBV7-2 and J is TRBJ1-3, with 8 bases identical to TRBD1. Per the germline V gene, CDR1 is SGHTA and CDR2 is FQGNSA. V lost 6 bases to trimming and J lost 0 bases; unmatched junction nucleotides: 4. The CDR3 covers 15 residues. The CDR3: CASRDRDFSGNTIYF. DNA for the CDR3: TGTGCCAGCAGGGACAGGGACTTCTCTGGAAACACCATATATTTT.

This chain uses TRBV28 with TRBJ2-1, with 10 bases identical to TRBD1. Trimming took 5 bases from V and 5 from J; bases not matched to a gene: 6. The CDR3 runs 15 residues. The germline V gene encodes CDR1 MDHEN and CDR2 SYDVKM. CDR3 residues: CASSPGQGFNNEQFF. For the CDR3, the DNA is TGTGCCAGCAGTCCGGGACAGGGGTTCAACAATGAGCAGTTCTTC.

The rearrangement joins TRBV28 to TRBJ1-2, with D perhaps matching TRBD1 (5 bases). The CDR3 length is 14 residues. Trimming shortened V by 1 base and J by 1 base, and 7 bases separated the two germline ends. Per germline, CDR1 MDHEN and CDR2 SYDVKM. The CDR3 region has the DNA TGTGCCAGCAGTTTATTCGGGGGTAACTATGGCTACACCTTC. Its protein product is CASSLFGGNYGYTF.

This clone was counted between two and nine times. J is TRBJ2-7 and V is TRBV27, with 10 bases that match TRBD2. With V trimmed by 3 bases and J by 4 bases, 9 bases remained unmatched. The CDR3 extends over 16 amino acids. Per germline, CDR1 MNHEY and CDR2 SMNVEV (reference sequence). The CDR3 is CASSFWRGAGGYEQYF. The CDR3 DNA reads as TGTGCCAGCAGTTTCTGGCGAGGAGCGGGAGGGTACGAGCAGTACTTC.

As DNA, the CDR3 is TGTGCCAGCAGCCGGGAACTAGATGAGCAGTTCTTC. This gives the protein CASSRELDEQFF. This sequence joins TRBV4-2 and TRBJ2-1; possible D gene TRBD2, 5 bases. V was cut by 4 bases and J by 8 bases, with 9 bases left in between. The CDR3 is 12 residues long. Germline-derived CDR1 and CDR2 are LGHNA and YNFKEQ.

This clone has a handful of counts. V usage is TRBV13 and J usage is TRBJ2-2; D unresolved. Trimming shortened V by 5 bases and J by 5 bases, and 9 bases separated the two germline ends. The length of the CDR3 is 13 residues. The germline V gene has CDR1 PRHDT and CDR2 FYEKMQ (reference sequence). CDR3 DNA sequence: TGTGCCAGCAGCCTTTACTCGACCGGGGAGCTGTTTTTT. It is translated as CASSLYSTGELFF.

This clone showed up just a few times. This rearrangement joins TRBV18 to TRBJ2-7, with D possibly matching TRBD1 (6 bases). The CDR3 spans 15 residues. The germline V gene has CDR1 KGHSH and CDR2 LQKENI. With 2 bases removed from V and 2 bases from J, the gap between germline ends came to 13 bases. CDR3 DNA: TGTGCCAGCTCACCAACAGGGCCTAGGGCCTACGAGCAGTACTTC. It encodes CASSPTGPRAYEQYF.

This clone was counted a single time. This rearrangement joins TRBV6-2 or TRBV6-3 to TRBJ2-6; D is unclear. V dropped 4 bases and J dropped 0 bases, with 13 bases sitting between them. There are 17 residues in the CDR3. Germline loops: CDR1 MNHEY, CDR2 SVGEGT. The CDR3 DNA follows: TGTGCCAGCAGTTCCCCCCGAAGTAGCTCTGGGGCCAACGTCCTGACTTTC. It is translated as CASSSPRSSSGANVLTF.

CDR3 amino acids: CASSGGTAYEQYF. The CDR3 DNA reads as TGCGCCAGCAGCGGGGGGACAGCCTACGAGCAGTACTTC. The genes are TRBV5-1 and TRBJ2-7, with a possible D match to TRBD1 (7 bases). Trimming pared 4 bases from V and 2 bases from J, leaving 10 bases between. Germline CDR1 and CDR2: SGHRS and YFSETQ. The CDR3 sequence is 13 residues long.

The genes are TRBV5-4 and TRBJ1-4; D remains unclear. The V gene lost 0 bases and the J gene lost 0 bases, with 6 bases spanning the gap. From germline, CDR1 is SGHNT and CDR2 YYREEE (reference sequence). CDR3 length equals 15 residues. CDR3 DNA: TGTGCCAGCAGCTTGGCGCCGGCAACTAATGAAAAACTGTTTTTT. Its protein is CASSLAPATNEKLFF.

V is TRBV19 and J is TRBJ2-7; possibly TRBD2 for D (5 bases). This CDR3 spans 13 amino acids. The germline gives CDR1 LNHDA, CDR2 SQIVND (reference sequence). The V end lost 1 base, the J end lost 7 bases, and 11 bases lay between the germline ends. CDR3 residues: CASSIGRMSEQYF. In DNA form, the CDR3 reads TGTGCCAGTAGTATAGGGAGGATGTCGGAGCAGTACTTC.

Concerning this clone: The junction departs from the called germline gene at one end, perhaps through a read error. V and J are TRBV5-1 and TRBJ2-6; perhaps TRBD1 as D (5 bases). Germline V gene sequence: CDR1 SGHRS, CDR2 YFSETQ. The CDR3 is 15 amino acids. The CDR3 is CASSFILSGANVLIF. DNA for the CDR3: TGCGCCAGCAGCTTCATTCTATCTGGGGCCAACGTCCTGATTTTC.